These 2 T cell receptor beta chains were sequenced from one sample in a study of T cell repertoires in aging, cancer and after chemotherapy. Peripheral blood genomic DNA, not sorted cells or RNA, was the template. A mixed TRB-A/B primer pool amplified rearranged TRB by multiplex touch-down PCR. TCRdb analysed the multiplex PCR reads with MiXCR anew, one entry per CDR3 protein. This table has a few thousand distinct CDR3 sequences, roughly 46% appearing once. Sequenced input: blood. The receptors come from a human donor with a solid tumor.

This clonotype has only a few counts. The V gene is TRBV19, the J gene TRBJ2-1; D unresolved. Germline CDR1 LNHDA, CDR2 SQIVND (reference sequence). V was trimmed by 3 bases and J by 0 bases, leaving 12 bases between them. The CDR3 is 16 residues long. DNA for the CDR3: TGTGCCAGTAGTATCATCCTCTTTAGCTCCTACAATGAGCAGTTCTTC. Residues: CASSIILFSSYNEQFF.

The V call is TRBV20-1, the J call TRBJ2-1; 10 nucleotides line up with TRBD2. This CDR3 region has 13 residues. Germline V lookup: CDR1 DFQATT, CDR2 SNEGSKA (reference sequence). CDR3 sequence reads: CSGLAGAYNEQFF. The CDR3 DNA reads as TGCAGCGGTCTAGCGGGGGCTTACAATGAGCAGTTCTTC.